This TCR beta chain is from a study of cytomegalovirus exposure and HLA in healthy donors. Study-level information: The study placed approximately 80% of its approximately 400 genotyped donors in the Caucasian-associated ancestry cluster. General observations from the study: Productive rates of about 90% or about 30% were seen for most TCR beta V segments in an earlier analysis. Owing to their indistinguishability, certain V segments, notably TRBV6-2 and TRBV6-3, were excluded.

The PCR ran on 60 Vbeta and 13 Jbeta primers. In the authors' workflow: Counted up in a later analysis, unique TCR beta chains came to some 72 million, with around 9.9 million shared. Assay used: immunoSEQ multiplex PCR; TCRdb lists only in-frame clones, some missing. V and J calls plus clone size are reproduced from that table; the DNA served to infer D and trimming. The sample includes some 160,000 clones, roughly 82% of them seen just once. Trimming took 2 bases from V and 1 from J; bases not matched to a gene: 2. The CDR3 totals 15 residues. The germline V gene encodes CDR1 MRHNA and CDR2 SNTAGT. This clone was seen a few times. No antigen is known for it.

The J gene is TRBJ2-3, the V gene TRBV6-4; 8 positions match TRBD2. The sequence was obtained from a male donor in good health and CMV-seronegative. The sequencing input was PBMCs. CDR3 amino acids: CASSDGAGGTDTQYF. The CDR3 DNA reads as TGTGCCAGCAGTGACGGAGCGGGGGGCACAGATACGCAGTATTTT.